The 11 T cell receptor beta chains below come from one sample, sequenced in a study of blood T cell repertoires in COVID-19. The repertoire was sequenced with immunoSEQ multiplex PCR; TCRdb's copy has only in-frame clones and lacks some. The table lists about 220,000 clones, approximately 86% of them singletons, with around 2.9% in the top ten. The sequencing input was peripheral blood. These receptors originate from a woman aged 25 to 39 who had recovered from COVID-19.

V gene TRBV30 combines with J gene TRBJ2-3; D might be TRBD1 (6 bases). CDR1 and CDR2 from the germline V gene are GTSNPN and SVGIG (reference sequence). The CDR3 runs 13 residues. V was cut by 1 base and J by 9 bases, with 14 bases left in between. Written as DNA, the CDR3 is TGTGCCTGGAGTGCCAGGGGCCCGGGGACGCAGTATTTT. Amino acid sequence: CAWSARGPGTQYF.

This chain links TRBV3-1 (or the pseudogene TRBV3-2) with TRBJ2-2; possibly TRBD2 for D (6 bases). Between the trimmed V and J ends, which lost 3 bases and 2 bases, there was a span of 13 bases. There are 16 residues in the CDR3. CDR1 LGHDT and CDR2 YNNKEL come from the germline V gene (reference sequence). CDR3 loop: CASSQHAGLNTGELFF. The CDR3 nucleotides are TGTGCCAGCAGCCAGCATGCGGGACTTAACACCGGGGAGCTGTTTTTT.

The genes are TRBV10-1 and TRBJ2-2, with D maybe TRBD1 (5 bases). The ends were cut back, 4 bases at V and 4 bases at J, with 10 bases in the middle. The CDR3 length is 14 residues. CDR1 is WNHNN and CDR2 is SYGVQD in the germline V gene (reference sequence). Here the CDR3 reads CASSAQAITGELFF. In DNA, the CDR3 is TGCGCCAGCAGTGCACAGGCGATCACCGGGGAGCTGTTTTTT.

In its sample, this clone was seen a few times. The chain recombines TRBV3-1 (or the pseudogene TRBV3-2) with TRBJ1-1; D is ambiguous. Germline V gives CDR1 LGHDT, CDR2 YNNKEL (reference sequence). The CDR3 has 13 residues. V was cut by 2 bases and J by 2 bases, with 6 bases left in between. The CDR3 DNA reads TGTGCCAGCAGCCAAAACGGTAACACTGAAGCTTTCTTT. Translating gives CASSQNGNTEAFF.

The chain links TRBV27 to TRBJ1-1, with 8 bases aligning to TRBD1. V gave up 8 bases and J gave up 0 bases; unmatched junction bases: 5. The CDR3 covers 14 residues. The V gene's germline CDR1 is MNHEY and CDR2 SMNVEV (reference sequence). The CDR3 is CASGQGFMNTEAFF. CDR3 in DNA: TGTGCCAGCGGACAGGGATTCATGAACACTGAAGCTTTCTTT.

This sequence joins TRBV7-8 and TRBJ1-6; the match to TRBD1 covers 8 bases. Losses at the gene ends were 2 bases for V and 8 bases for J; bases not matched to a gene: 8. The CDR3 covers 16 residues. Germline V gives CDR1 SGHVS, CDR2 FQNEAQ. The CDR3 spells CASSLQGAQGYSPLHF. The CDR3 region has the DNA TGTGCCAGCAGCTTACAGGGGGCGCAGGGATATTCACCCCTCCACTTT.

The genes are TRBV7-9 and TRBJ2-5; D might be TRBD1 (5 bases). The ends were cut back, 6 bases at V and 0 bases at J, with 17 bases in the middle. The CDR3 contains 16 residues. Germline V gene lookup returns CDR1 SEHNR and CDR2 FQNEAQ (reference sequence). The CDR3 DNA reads TGTGCCAGCAGGGGTTTCTTCACAGGAGACCAAGAGACCCAGTACTTC. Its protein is CASRGFFTGDQETQYF.

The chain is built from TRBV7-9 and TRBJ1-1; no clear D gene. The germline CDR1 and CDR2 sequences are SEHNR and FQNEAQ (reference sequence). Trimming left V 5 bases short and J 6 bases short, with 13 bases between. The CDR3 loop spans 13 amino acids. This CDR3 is CASSLKSIAEAFF. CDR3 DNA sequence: TGTGCCAGCAGCCTAAAGAGCATCGCTGAAGCTTTCTTT.

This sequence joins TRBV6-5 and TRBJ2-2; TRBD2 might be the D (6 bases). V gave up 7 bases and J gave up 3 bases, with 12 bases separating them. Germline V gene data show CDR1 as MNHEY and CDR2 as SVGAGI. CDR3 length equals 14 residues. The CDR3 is CASTNGGYTGELFF. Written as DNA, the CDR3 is TGTGCCAGCACGAATGGGGGGTACACCGGGGAGCTGTTTTTT.

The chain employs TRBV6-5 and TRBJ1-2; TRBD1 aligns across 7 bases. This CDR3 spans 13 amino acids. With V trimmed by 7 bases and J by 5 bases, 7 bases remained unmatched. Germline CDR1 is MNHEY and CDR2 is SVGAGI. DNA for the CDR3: TGTGCCAGCATGATTCCAGGGGGTTATGGCTACACCTTC. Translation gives CASMIPGGYGYTF.

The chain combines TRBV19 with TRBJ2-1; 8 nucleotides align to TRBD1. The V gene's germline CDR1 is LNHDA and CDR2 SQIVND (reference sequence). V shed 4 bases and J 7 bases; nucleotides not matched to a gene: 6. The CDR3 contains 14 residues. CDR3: CASSSDRGGNEQFF. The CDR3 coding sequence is TGTGCCAGTAGTAGCGACAGGGGAGGTAATGAGCAGTTCTTC.